The clone carrying this TCR beta chain has only a few counts. This entry comes from a study of T-cell memory formation after mild COVID-19. Study-wide background: Most TCR clusters belonged to a single donor.

Amplification by 5'RACE using constant-segment primers produced TCR alpha and TCR beta cDNA libraries that carried sample barcodes and UMIs. Via MiXCR, TCRdb re-called the 5' RACE reads, giving one row per CDR3 protein. The sample has about 350,000 distinct CDR3 sequences; around 15% are singletons. Germline CDR1 is SGHTA and CDR2 is FQGTGA. The ends lost 3 bases at V and 6 bases at J; junction bases unmatched: 4. The CDR3 totals 14 residues. The chain links TRBV7-3 to TRBJ1-2; 10 bases are shared with TRBD1. This TCR came from a man between 18 and 29 years old who had mild COVID-19 (a few samples of this study predate the infection). Cell type and time point are not known. Source material: PBMCs or a T cell subset sorted from them (not recorded which). The CDR3: CASSFGGTGDGYTF. CDR3 nucleotide sequence: TGTGCCAGCAGCTTCGGGGGGACAGGGGATGGCTACACCTTC.